This T cell receptor (beta chain) was profiled in a study of blood T cell repertoires in COVID-19. The data were produced by immunoSEQ multiplex PCR, yet TCRdb's version contains in-frame clones alone and is incomplete. Among 400,000 to 500,000 clones listed, around nine tenths were seen once. The sample was PBMCs or T cells enriched from blood (not recorded which). The clonotype was recovered from a woman under 30 who had been exposed to COVID-19.

CDR3 protein: CASSRRTDLKAFF. DNA of the CDR3: TGTGCCAGCAGTCGTAGGACGGACTTGAAAGCTTTCTTT. The J gene is TRBJ1-1, the V gene TRBV28, with unresolved D. The CDR3 is 13 amino acids. The V gene lost 5 bases and the J gene lost 9 bases, with 16 bases spanning the gap. Per germline, CDR1 MDHEN and CDR2 SYDVKM.